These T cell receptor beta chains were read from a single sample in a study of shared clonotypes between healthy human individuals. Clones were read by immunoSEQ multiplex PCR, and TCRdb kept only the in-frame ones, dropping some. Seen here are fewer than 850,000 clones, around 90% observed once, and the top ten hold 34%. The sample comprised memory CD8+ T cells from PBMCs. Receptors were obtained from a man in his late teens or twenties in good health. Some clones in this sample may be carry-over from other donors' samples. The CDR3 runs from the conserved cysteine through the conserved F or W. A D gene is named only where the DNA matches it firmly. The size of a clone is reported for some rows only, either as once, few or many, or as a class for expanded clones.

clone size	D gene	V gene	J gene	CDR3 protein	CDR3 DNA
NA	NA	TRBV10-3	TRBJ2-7	CAISEWTVGNEQYF	TGTGCCATCAGTGAGTGGACAGTTGGGAACGAGCAGTACTTC
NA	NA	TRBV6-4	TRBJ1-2	CASSDGSGYGYTF	TGTGCCAGCAGTGACGGTTCGGGCTATGGCTACACCTTC
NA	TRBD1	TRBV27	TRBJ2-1	CASSLLTGGFHEQFF	TGTGCCAGCAGTTTACTGACAGGGGGTTTTCATGAGCAGTTCTTC
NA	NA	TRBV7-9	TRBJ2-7	CASRPTTASYEQYF	TGTGCCAGCAGACCTACGACAGCCTCCTACGAGCAGTACTTC
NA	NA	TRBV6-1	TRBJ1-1	CASRYRVTEAFF	TGTGCCAGCAGGTACAGGGTCACTGAAGCTTTCTTT
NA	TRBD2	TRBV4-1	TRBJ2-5	CASSRRTSGWETQYF	TGCGCCAGCAGCCGTAGGACTAGCGGTTGGGAGACCCAGTACTTC
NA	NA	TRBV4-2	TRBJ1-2	CASSEGIGSLYGYTF	TGTGCCAGCAGCGAAGGAATCGGGAGCCTTTATGGCTACACCTTC
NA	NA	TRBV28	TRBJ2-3	CASSFNGITDTQYF	TGTGCCAGCAGTTTCAACGGTATCACAGATACGCAGTATTTT
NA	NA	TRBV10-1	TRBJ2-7	CASSESSTEQYF	TGCGCCAGCAGTGAGAGTTCGACCGAGCAGTACTTC
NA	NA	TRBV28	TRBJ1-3	CASSFRSGVSSGNTIYF	TGTGCCAGCAGTTTCCGGTCAGGCGTCAGCTCTGGAAACACCATATATTTT
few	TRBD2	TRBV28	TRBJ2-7	CASSRIHASGGSSYEQYF	TGTGCCAGCAGTCGAATCCATGCGTCGGGAGGGTCCTCCTACGAGCAGTACTTC
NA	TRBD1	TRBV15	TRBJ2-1	CATEGTGSYNEQFF	TGTGCCACCGAAGGGACAGGTAGTTACAATGAGCAGTTCTTC
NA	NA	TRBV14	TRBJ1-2	CASSQEQGPAYGYTF	TGTGCCAGCAGCCAAGAACAGGGTCCTGCCTATGGCTACACCTTC